Below, 4 T cell receptor beta chains from the same sample are listed, as sequenced in a study of CD8+ T cells in alopecia areata. In each case, RNA was isolated and then reverse transcribed into cDNA as the sequencing template. Libraries were prepared by immunoSEQ multiplex PCR; TCRdb keeps only in-frame clonotypes and omits some of them. The top ten clones hold around 0.92% of a sample with 150,000 to 200,000 clones, roughly 60% of them seen once. The treatment here: oral pan-JAK inhibitor, 5-10 mg twice daily. The specimen comprised CD4+ T cells sorted from blood, sampled at week 24, from a patient treated with tofacitinib. All receptors come from a human donor with alopecia areata.

This chain joins TRBV5-1 and TRBJ2-3; TRBD1 is a possible D gene (6 bases). V was pared by 4 bases and J by 0 bases, with 15 bases between. The CDR3 contains 16 residues. CDR1 is SGHRS and CDR2 is YFSETQ in the germline V gene. In nucleotides, the CDR3 is TGCGCCAGCAGCACCCGACAGGCGTCCAGCACAGATACGCAGTATTTT. The encoded protein is CASSTRQASSTDTQYF.

The chain employs TRBV5-1 and TRBJ1-1; tentative D call: TRBD1 (6 bases). Germline assignment: CDR1 SGHRS and CDR2 YFSETQ. The CDR3 has 15 amino acids. V gave up 5 bases and J gave up 0 bases, with 14 bases separating them. The CDR3 nucleotides are TGCGCCAGCAGGCAGGACAGTCTTCTGAACACTGAAGCTTTCTTT. It is translated as CASRQDSLLNTEAFF.

The rearrangement uses TRBV5-5 and TRBJ1-6; D possibly corresponds to TRBD1 (5 bases). V lost 2 bases and J lost 7, with 16 bases in between. This CDR3 contains 16 residues. Looked up from germline, CDR1 is SGHKS and CDR2 is YYEKEE (reference sequence). CDR3 protein: CASSLWGGGGNSPLHF. DNA of the CDR3: TGTGCCAGCAGCTTATGGGGTGGGGGAGGCAATTCACCCCTCCACTTT.

The chain recombines TRBV6-5 with TRBJ2-5; TRBD1 agrees at 8 bases. Germline V CDR1 and CDR2: MNHEY, SVGAGI. Losses at the gene ends were 2 bases for V and 5 bases for J; bases not matched to a gene: 4. This CDR3 spans 14 amino acids. The DNA of the CDR3 is TGTGCCAGCAGTTACGGCGGACAGGGCGAGACCCAGTACTTC. Its protein product is CASSYGGQGETQYF.